One and the same sample provided the 24 T cell receptor beta chains below, sequenced in a study of blood T cells in healthy people across ages. Then a second PCR, running about 6 to 11 cycles, was carried out with a sample-barcoded 5' primer and a J-beta primer mix. A single record per CDR3 protein comes from TCRdb applying MiXCR to the 5' RACE reads. The data show hundreds of thousands of distinct CDR3 sequences, over 45% seen once. Sequencing was performed on blood. The origin of the receptors is a woman aged 60-75 years in good health.

The chain has TRBV7-9 and TRBJ1-5; perhaps TRBD1 as D (6 bases). Germline V gene lookup returns CDR1 SEHNR and CDR2 FQNEAQ (reference sequence). The CDR3 runs 16 residues. V lost 5 bases, J lost 5 bases, and 19 bases lay in between. The CDR3 nucleotides are TGTGCCAGCAGCGATTCCAGGACAGAGGGGTATCAGCCCCAGCATTTT. Translated, it gives CASSDSRTEGYQPQHF. The variable domain in full, completed from reference TRBV7-9 and TRBJ1-5, reads DTGVSQNPRHKITKRGQNVTFRCDPISEHNRLYWYRQTLGQGPEFLTYFQNEAQLEKSRLLSDRFSAERPKGSFSTLEIQRTEQGDSAMYLCASSDSRTEGYQPQHFGDGTRLSIL.

Remarks on this clonotype: Compared with germline, one end of the junction differs, possibly owing to a read error. CDR3 DNA: TGTGCCGGCAGCGTAGGCCCTAGTGGCGGCTCCTACGAGCAGTACTTC. Its protein product is CAGSVGPSGGSYEQYF. The chain links TRBV9 to TRBJ2-7, with D unclear. Germline CDR1 is SGDLS and CDR2 is YYNGEE. This CDR3 is 16 amino acids long. Variable domain in full (rest from reference TRBV9 and TRBJ2-7): DSGVTQTPKHLITATGQRVTLRCSPRSGDLSVYWYQQSLDQGLQFLIQYYNGEERAKGNILERFSAQQFPDLHSELNLSSLELGDSALYFCAGSVGPSGGSYEQYFGPGTRLTVT.

This clonotype was recorded a few times. V gene TRBV4-2 combines with J gene TRBJ1-2; no reliable D call. Germline CDR1 reads LGHNA; CDR2 reads YNFKEQ. Trimming pared 1 base from V and 2 bases from J, leaving 8 bases between. The length of the CDR3 is 14 residues. CDR3 loop: CASSQGTVNYGYTF. The CDR3 DNA reads TGTGCCAGCAGCCAAGGGACGGTGAACTATGGCTACACCTTC.

The chain has TRBV28 and TRBJ1-2, with 7 bases lining up with TRBD1. The germline V gene has CDR1 MDHEN and CDR2 SYDVKM. CDR3 length: 12 residues. Trimming removed 9 bases from V and 7 bases from J; junction bases left unmatched: 8. The CDR3 protein is CASQTGLAGYTF. The CDR3 DNA reads as TGTGCCAGTCAGACAGGGTTAGCTGGCTACACCTTC.

Note on this clonotype: Mismatch with germline at one junction end may stem from a read error. The V and J genes are TRBV4-3 and TRBJ2-4; 10 bases are shared with TRBD1. The DNA end favors TRBJ2-5, so the J call may be wrong. Germline values: CDR1 LGHNA, CDR2 YSLEER. This CDR3 has 15 amino acids. CDR3 sequence: CAGSAGQGLGETQYF. The DNA for the CDR3 is TGCGCCGGCAGCGCGGGACAGGGGCTGGGAGAGACCCAGTACTTC.

The chain couples TRBV7-2 to TRBJ2-1; TRBD1 matches at 10 bases. CDR1 is SGHTA, CDR2 FQGNSA, per germline. The CDR3 is made up of 15 amino acids. V lost 6 bases and J lost 4; bases outside the gene matches: 6. The CDR3 DNA reads as TGTGCCAGCAGGCTTCCGGGACAGGGGTACAATGAGCAGTTCTTC. Amino acid sequence: CASRLPGQGYNEQFF.

This clonotype was seen only a few times. The chain combines TRBV11-2 with TRBJ1-6, with D maybe TRBD1 (5 bases). The germline V gene has CDR1 SGHAT and CDR2 FQNNGV. Trimming cost V 4 bases and J 9 bases, with 13 bases left between them. The CDR3 has 14 residues. The CDR3 bases are TGTGCCAGCAGCTGGGGACGGGGGGGTTCACCCCTCCACTTT. As protein: CASSWGRGGSPLHF.

The chain recombines TRBV6-6 with TRBJ1-2; D ambiguous. The CDR3 totals 14 residues. The V gene lost 5 bases and the J gene lost 4 bases, with 14 bases spanning the gap. Germline CDR1 and CDR2: MNHNY and SVGAGI (reference sequence). The CDR3 sequence: CASSGSMTSYGYTF. CDR3 DNA sequence: TGTGCCAGCAGTGGGTCAATGACTAGCTATGGCTACACCTTC.

The V and J genes are TRBV7-2 and TRBJ2-6; 7 bases line up with TRBD2. V was clipped by 2 bases and J by 1 base; unmatched bases: 8. CDR3 size: 18 residues. Looked up from germline, CDR1 is SGHTA and CDR2 is FQGNSA. CDR3 in amino acids: CASSLIRLAESGANVLTF. CDR3 nucleotides: TGTGCCAGCAGCTTAATCCGGCTAGCGGAATCTGGGGCCAACGTCCTGACTTTC.

The chain recombines TRBV3-1 with TRBJ1-6; the D gene is possibly TRBD1 (6 bases). CDR1 LGHDT and CDR2 YNNKEL come from the germline V gene (reference sequence). Trimming stripped 1 base from V and 7 bases from J, with 11 bases between. The length of the CDR3 is 15 residues. CDR3 sequence: CASSQGRGANSPLHF. The DNA for the CDR3 is TGTGCCAGCAGCCAAGGGAGGGGGGCAAATTCACCCCTCCACTTT.

V gene TRBV24-1 combines with J gene TRBJ2-5; D gene ambiguous. The germline gives CDR1 KGHDR, CDR2 SFDVKD. V shed 4 bases and J shed 4 bases, with 9 bases lying between them. The CDR3 sequence is 13 residues long. CDR3 sequence (DNA): TGTGCCACCAGTGACGGCCAACTAGAGACCCAGTACTTC. Translating gives CATSDGQLETQYF.

This chain links TRBV6-2 or TRBV6-3 with TRBJ1-5, with a possible D match to TRBD1 (6 bases). Germline V gene data show CDR1 as MNHEY and CDR2 as SVGEGT. The V gene lost 7 bases and the J gene lost 0 bases, with 13 bases spanning the gap. The CDR3 consists of 15 residues. The CDR3 is CASTPGQVSNQPQHF. CDR3 nucleotides: TGTGCCAGCACCCCGGGACAAGTTAGCAATCAGCCCCAGCATTTT.

The chain has TRBV29-1 and TRBJ2-5, with D possibly being TRBD1 (6 bases). The CDR3 runs 17 residues. Germline V gives CDR1 SQVTM, CDR2 ANQGSEA. The V end was cut by 3 bases, the J end by 4 bases, with 24 bases between. For the CDR3, the DNA is TGCAGCGTTGATGTTCGACAGGAGGTGTTTTATGCAGAGACCCAGTACTTC. This gives the protein CSVDVRQEVFYAETQYF.

This clonotype was counted a few times. The chain has TRBV5-1 and TRBJ2-1; D call uncertain. Germline CDR1 reads SGHRS; CDR2 reads YFSETQ. The CDR3 has 16 residues. Trimming pared 4 bases from V and 3 bases from J, leaving 17 bases between. CDR3 nucleotides: TGCGCCAGCAGCCCCAATCGGGTTCTAGGCTACAATGAGCAGTTCTTC. Protein sequence: CASSPNRVLGYNEQFF.

V is TRBV12-3 or TRBV12-4 and J is TRBJ2-3, with TRBD1 matching 7 bases. The CDR3 is made up of 13 amino acids. With 6 bases clipped from V and 3 bases from J, the junction kept 3 bases outside the gene matches. The CDR3 loop reads CASSTGETDTQYF. The CDR3 DNA is TGTGCCAGCAGCACAGGGGAAACAGATACGCAGTATTTT.

The chain is built from TRBV6-5 and TRBJ2-7; 7 nucleotides align to TRBD2. The DNA end is a closer match to TRBJ2-5, so the J assignment may be wrong. This CDR3 has 16 residues. Germline CDR1 and CDR2: MNHEY and SVGAGI. The CDR3 spells CASSLTGGSDQETQYF. CDR3 nucleotide sequence: TGTGCCAGCAGTCTAACTGGCGGGAGTGATCAAGAGACCCAGTACTTC.

In regard to this clonotype: The junction departs from germline at one end; a sequencing error may be responsible. The J gene is TRBJ2-4, the V gene TRBV12-3 or TRBV12-4; D may be TRBD1 (6 bases). The CDR3 length is 15 residues. The CDR3 sequence: CASSLVQGSKNTQYF. CDR3 sequence (DNA): TGTGCCAGCAGTTTAGTCCAGGGGTCGAAAAACACTCAGTACTTC.

This sequence joins TRBV2 and TRBJ2-4, with D tentatively TRBD1 or TRBD2 (6 bases each). Germline lookup yields CDR1 SNHLY and CDR2 FYNNEI. The V end was cut by 8 bases, the J end by 0 bases, with 29 bases between. This CDR3 is built from 20 residues. The CDR3 sequence: CASHGGGIAERRGAKNIQYF. Here the CDR3 DNA reads TGTGCCAGCCATGGGGGCGGTATAGCGGAGCGACGGGGAGCCAAAAACATTCAGTACTTC.

This clonotype has just one count. The junction departs from germline at one end; a sequencing error may be responsible. The chain carries TRBV28 and TRBJ1-6; a weak D match, TRBD1 (5 bases). The CDR3 runs 15 residues. Germline assignment: CDR1 MDHEN and CDR2 SYDVKM. DNA of the CDR3: TGTGCCAGCAGTCTCCCAGGGATCCATAATTCATCCCTCCACTTT. It translates to CASSLPGIHNSSLHF.

This clonotype was seen only a few times. The chain carries TRBV7-2 and TRBJ2-7; D call uncertain. V was cut by 3 bases and J by 6 bases, with 9 bases left in between. Germline-derived CDR1 and CDR2 are SGHTA and FQGNSA. The CDR3 is 12 amino acids. Written as DNA, the CDR3 is TGTGCCAGCAGCTTTGCGCAGTCCGAGCAGTACTTC. Translation: CASSFAQSEQYF.

The chain uses TRBV7-2 and TRBJ2-5; 9 nucleotides align to TRBD2. The junction had 3 bases not matched to a gene; V was cut back by 1 base and J by 3 bases. The CDR3 loop spans 15 amino acids. Germline-derived CDR1 and CDR2 are SGHTA and FQGNSA. The CDR3 sequence: CASSLVAGVKETQYF. CDR3 sequence (DNA): TGTGCCAGCAGCTTAGTAGCGGGGGTAAAAGAGACCCAGTACTTC.

The chain joins TRBV6-2 or TRBV6-3 to TRBJ1-1; D is undetermined. The CDR3 sequence is 15 residues long. From germline, CDR1 is MNHEY and CDR2 SVGEGT. Trimming removed 8 bases at V and 2 bases at J, with 18 bases between. The CDR3 nucleotides read TGTGCCAGCGTAAGGGCGTCCCTCATCAACACTGAAGCTTTCTTT. This encodes CASVRASLINTEAFF.

The rearrangement uses TRBV7-9 and TRBJ2-4, with 7 bases lining up with TRBD1. Germline loops: CDR1 SEHNR, CDR2 FQNEAQ (reference sequence). This CDR3 has 15 amino acids. The V gene end was trimmed by 3 bases and the J gene end by 2 bases; junction bases not matched to a gene: 4. CDR3 nucleotide sequence: TGTGCCAGCAGCTTCCAGGGACAGTCCAAAAACATTCAGTACTTC. It yields the protein CASSFQGQSKNIQYF.

J is TRBJ2-2 and V is TRBV20-1; D not certain. The CDR3 has 15 residues. Germline V lookup: CDR1 DFQATT, CDR2 SNEGSKA (reference sequence). Trimming shortened V by 5 bases and J by 0 bases, and 13 bases separated the two germline ends. CDR3 in DNA: TGCAGTGCTGGGGAACCAACAGCGAACACCGGGGAGCTGTTTTTT. Its translation is CSAGEPTANTGELFF.